This entry lists 8 T cell receptor beta chains sequenced from one sample in a study of blood T cell repertoires in COVID-19. Assay: immunoSEQ multiplex PCR; the TCRdb copy retains only in-frame clones and omits some. This sample has roughly 49,000 clones, with around 84% found just once. Sequences were obtained from peripheral blood. Receptors were obtained from a man older than 75 with active COVID-19.

This chain connects TRBV7-9 to TRBJ2-5; TRBD1 matches at 8 bases. CDR1 is SEHNR, CDR2 FQNEAQ, per germline (reference sequence). The CDR3 has 16 residues. The V segment lost 3 bases and the J segment 5 bases; nucleotides outside the gene matches: 11. The CDR3 DNA follows: TGTGCCAGCAGCTTTCGTGGGACAGGACCAAAGGAGACCCAGTACTTC. Translating gives CASSFRGTGPKETQYF.

In its sample, this clone was seen a few times. The chain combines TRBV2 with TRBJ2-5; 11 nucleotides match TRBD1. The V segment lost 5 bases and the J segment 4 bases; nucleotides outside the gene matches: 6. Germline V gene lookup returns CDR1 SNHLY and CDR2 FYNNEI. This CDR3 contains 15 residues. The DNA for the CDR3 is TGTGCCAGCAGTAGGGACAGGGGGTCTGGAGAGACCCAGTACTTC. It is translated as CASSRDRGSGETQYF.

By share of the sample, this clone is medium-sized. V and J are TRBV4-2 and TRBJ1-2, with D hard to call. The germline CDR1 and CDR2 sequences are LGHNA and YNFKEQ. The CDR3 runs to 12 residues. The V and J ends lost 1 base and 6 bases respectively, with 6 bases between them. CDR3 DNA: TGTGCCAGCAGCCAAGCTGAGAATGGCTACACCTTC. Protein sequence: CASSQAENGYTF.

The chain carries TRBV3-1 (or the pseudogene TRBV3-2) and TRBJ1-1, with D hard to call. The CDR3 consists of 14 residues. Germline V lookup: CDR1 LGHDT, CDR2 YNNKEL (reference sequence). Trimming shortened V by 5 bases and J by 2 bases, and 12 bases separated the two germline ends. The CDR3, as DNA: TGTGCCAGCAGCAGAACCAGGACTAACACTGAAGCTTTCTTT. Protein product: CASSRTRTNTEAFF.

The rearrangement joins TRBV4-3 to TRBJ1-2; 8 bases line up with TRBD1. Trimming at V came to 4 bases and at J to 4 bases, leaving 11 bases not matched to a gene. The CDR3 covers 16 residues. The V gene's germline CDR1 is LGHNA and CDR2 YSLEER. CDR3 loop: CASSRSKSGGSYGYTF. CDR3 bases: TGCGCCAGCAGCCGATCCAAATCAGGGGGCAGCTATGGCTACACCTTC.

The genes are TRBV7-9 and TRBJ1-1; D is undetermined. CDR1 SEHNR and CDR2 FQNEAQ come from the germline V gene (reference sequence). Trimming pared 1 base from V and 0 bases from J, leaving 6 bases between. This CDR3 contains 14 residues. For the CDR3, the DNA is TGTGCCAGCAGCTTAGATGGCTTGAACACTGAAGCTTTCTTT. Translating it yields CASSLDGLNTEAFF.

The chain has TRBV24-1 and TRBJ2-3; D is perhaps TRBD1 (6 bases). Germline V gene data show CDR1 as KGHDR and CDR2 as SFDVKD. Trimming cost V 5 bases and J 0 bases, with 14 bases left between them. This CDR3 has 16 residues. CDR3 in DNA: TGTGCCACCAGTGGAGAAACAGGGCTTAGCACAGATACGCAGTATTTT. It encodes CATSGETGLSTDTQYF.

V usage is TRBV7-2 and J usage is TRBJ1-1, with D perhaps TRBD1 (5 bases). The CDR3 contains 14 residues. The V and J ends lost 5 bases and 1 base respectively, with 11 bases between them. Germline assignment: CDR1 SGHTA and CDR2 FQGNSA. The CDR3 bases are TGTGCCAGCAGCCCGGGGGTTTCGAACACTGAAGCTTTCTTT. This codes for CASSPGVSNTEAFF.